Listed below are T cell receptor beta chains from one sample, sequenced in a study of OX40 agonist ivuxolimab in advanced cancers. Data came from immunoSEQ multiplex PCR; TCRdb stores just in-frame clones and leaves some out. The sample consists of about 80,000 clones, 85% to 95% of them appearing once. Source: CD4+ or CD8+ T cells sorted from blood, taken in a trial of the OX40 agonist ivuxolimab. These receptors originate from an adult with an advanced solid tumor such as melanoma, head and neck, liver or kidney cancer. CDR3s include the opening cysteine and the closing phenylalanine or tryptophan. D genes are given only for firm matches. For some rows the clone size is stated as once, few or many, or as a class when expanded; others skip it.

v_call	j_call	clone_size	d_call	cdr3_aa	cdr3_nt
TRBV4-1	TRBJ2-7	-	TRBD1	CASSQWTGSYEQYF	TGCGCCAGCAGCCAGTGGACAGGGTCCTACGAGCAGTACTTC
TRBV18	TRBJ1-5	-	-	CASSPPWQGGNQPQHF	TGTGCCAGCTCACCACCGTGGCAGGGCGGCAATCAGCCCCAGCATTTT
TRBV4-2	TRBJ1-1	-	-	CASSQGGGNEITEAFF	TGTGCCAGCAGCCAAGGGGGAGGAAACGAGATCACTGAAGCTTTCTTT
TRBV5-1	TRBJ2-5	few	-	CASSLAFGLAQETQYF	TGCGCCAGCAGCTTGGCATTCGGGTTAGCGCAAGAGACCCAGTACTTC
TRBV7-3	TRBJ2-7	-	-	CASSLGTALEQYF	TGTGCCAGCAGCTTAGGGACTGCCCTCGAGCAGTACTTC
TRBV27	TRBJ1-3	-	TRBD1	CASAPHRGNTIYF	TGTGCCAGCGCTCCTCACAGGGGGAACACCATATATTTT
TRBV13	TRBJ2-1	-	-	CASSLRHRAADEQFF	TGTGCCAGCAGCTTAAGGCATAGGGCAGCCGATGAGCAGTTCTTC
TRBV6-5	TRBJ1-1	-	TRBD1	CASSTGGVNTEAFF	TGTGCCAGCAGCACAGGGGGAGTGAACACTGAAGCTTTCTTT
TRBV4-2	TRBJ1-1	-	-	CASSQGYQAFF	TGTGCCAGCAGCCAAGGGTACCAAGCTTTCTTT
TRBV28	TRBJ1-5	-	TRBD1	CASSGTGVTQPQHF	TGTGCCAGCAGTGGGACAGGGGTCACTCAGCCCCAGCATTTT
TRBV11-2	TRBJ2-7	-	-	CASSPSTRRVPYEQYF	TGTGCCAGCAGCCCCTCCACTAGAAGGGTCCCCTACGAGCAGTACTTC
TRBV19	TRBJ2-5	-	TRBD2	CASSIGASGTGQTQYF	TGTGCCAGTAGTATAGGGGCTAGCGGTACCGGACAGACCCAGTACTTC
TRBV6-4	TRBJ2-7	few	-	CASSPRAYEQYF	TGTGCCAGCTCCCCCCGAGCCTACGAGCAGTACTTC
TRBV27	TRBJ2-1	-	-	CASSSSPRRFDYNEQFF	TGTGCCAGCAGTTCAAGCCCCAGGAGATTCGATTACAATGAGCAGTTCTTC
TRBV7-9	TRBJ2-1	-	-	CASSARHTLTYNEQFF	TGTGCCAGCAGCGCCCGACACACACTTACCTACAATGAGCAGTTCTTC
TRBV5-6	TRBJ2-7	once	-	CASSTEVTSSEQYF	TGTGCCAGCAGCACTGAGGTCACCTCCAGCGAGCAGTACTTC
TRBV28	TRBJ1-1	-	-	CASTFPRNRVFAEAFF	TGTGCCAGCACCTTCCCCCGCAACAGGGTTTTTGCTGAAGCTTTCTTT
TRBV19	TRBJ2-7	-	-	CASSIGSSYEQYF	TGTGCCAGTAGTATTGGCAGTTCCTACGAGCAGTACTTC
TRBV9	TRBJ1-3	-	-	CASSVSGAGNTIYF	TGTGCCAGCAGCGTCTCAGGGGCTGGAAACACCATATATTTT
TRBV5-4	TRBJ1-2	-	-	CASSLGGGWGYTF	TGTGCCAGCAGCTTGGGAGGGGGTTGGGGCTACACCTTC
TRBV4-3	TRBJ1-1	-	TRBD1	CASSQVTGATREAFF	TGCGCCAGCAGCCAAGTGACAGGGGCGACCCGTGAAGCTTTCTTT
TRBV27	TRBJ1-6	-	-	CASSLNRRGDSSPLHF	TGTGCCAGCAGTCTGAACCGGAGGGGCGATAGTTCACCCCTCCACTTT
TRBV7-2	TRBJ2-3	-	TRBD2	CASSSRGAGGPGADTQYF	TGTGCCAGCAGCTCCCGTGGAGCGGGAGGGCCCGGGGCAGATACGCAGTATTTT
TRBV11-3	TRBJ2-7	-	-	CASSLGERGYEQYF	TGTGCCAGCAGCTTAGGGGAGAGGGGCTACGAGCAGTACTTC
TRBV21-1	TRBJ2-7	-	-	CASSPAAYEQYF	TGTGCCAGCAGCCCTGCAGCCTACGAGCAGTACTTC
TRBV10-3	TRBJ2-7	-	-	CAISANSYEQYF	TGTGCCATCAGTGCCAACTCCTACGAGCAGTACTTC
TRBV27	TRBJ2-7	-	TRBD2	CASSLNRTSGSSYEQYF	TGTGCCAGCAGTTTAAATAGGACTAGCGGAAGCTCCTACGAGCAGTACTTC
TRBV7-9	TRBJ2-1	-	-	CASSRHGVNEQFF	TGTGCCAGCAGCCGGCATGGTGTAAATGAGCAGTTCTTC
TRBV10-3	TRBJ1-2	-	-	CAISTIGRQYYGYTF	TGTGCCATCAGTACTATAGGAAGGCAGTACTATGGCTACACCTTC
TRBV19	TRBJ2-7	-	-	CAQTYEQYF	TGTGCCCAGACCTACGAGCAGTACTTC
TRBV5-5	TRBJ2-7	-	TRBD2	CASSLDRGGNEQYF	TGTGCCAGCAGCTTGGATCGGGGGGGAAACGAGCAGTACTTC
TRBV2	TRBJ2-7	-	-	CASSDLLAKEQYF	TGTGCCAGCAGTGATCTTCTAGCGAAGGAGCAGTACTTC
TRBV6-1	TRBJ1-3	-	-	CASSETGYSGNTIYF	TGTGCCAGCAGTGAAACGGGTTACTCTGGAAACACCATATATTTT
TRBV19	TRBJ2-5	-	-	CASSVVVLETQYF	TGTGCCAGTAGTGTGGTGGTATTGGAGACCCAGTACTTC
TRBV19	TRBJ2-1	-	TRBD2	CASSISLAGGPNEQFF	TGTGCCAGTAGTATCTCCCTAGCGGGAGGGCCGAATGAGCAGTTCTTC
TRBV5-6	TRBJ2-7	many	TRBD2	CASSLGLAGAYEQYF	TGTGCCAGCAGCTTAGGACTAGCGGGAGCCTACGAGCAGTACTTC
TRBV6-1	TRBJ2-2	-	-	CASSYLGGLGELFF	TGTGCCAGCAGTTATTTAGGGGGGCTCGGGGAGCTGTTTTTT
TRBV7-2	TRBJ2-5	-	-	CASSLAQGWGETQYF	TGTGCCAGCAGCTTAGCCCAGGGTTGGGGAGAGACCCAGTACTTC
TRBV9	TRBJ2-2	-	TRBD2	CASSVTETSGFTGELFF	TGTGCCAGCAGCGTAACCGAGACTAGCGGGTTCACCGGGGAGCTGTTTTTT
TRBV7-9	TRBJ2-7	-	-	CASSPRTEPYEQYF	TGTGCCAGCAGCCCCCGGACGGAGCCCTACGAGCAGTACTTC
TRBV5-4	TRBJ2-5	-	-	CASSRREGEETQYF	TGTGCCAGCAGCCGCCGGGAAGGAGAAGAGACCCAGTACTTC
TRBV7-9	TRBJ2-5	once	TRBD2	CASSGRGVETQYF	TGTGCCAGTAGCGGGAGAGGGGTGGAGACCCAGTACTTC
TRBV12-5	TRBJ2-7	-	-	CASGLVQGELHEQYF	TGTGCTAGTGGTTTGGTACAGGGAGAGCTCCACGAGCAGTACTTC
TRBV7-8	TRBJ1-1	-	-	CASSPLAEAFF	TGTGCCAGCAGCCCCCTTGCAGAGGCTTTCTTT
TRBV7-2	TRBJ2-7	-	TRBD2	CASSQSGSYEQYF	TGTGCCAGCAGCCAAAGCGGGAGCTACGAGCAGTACTTC
TRBV2	TRBJ1-2	once	-	CASSGIGANGYTF	TGTGCCAGCAGTGGAATTGGGGCGAATGGCTACACCTTC
TRBV5-6	TRBJ2-1	-	-	CASSLAASGVYEQFF	TGTGCCAGCAGCTTAGCCGCCTCGGGGGTCTATGAGCAGTTCTTC
TRBV6-6	TRBJ1-5	-	-	CASSNGQYNQPQHF	TGTGCCAGCAGTAATGGACAGTACAATCAGCCCCAGCATTTT
TRBV11-2	TRBJ2-1	-	-	CASNPDLTPFNEQFF	TGTGCCAGCAATCCAGATCTCACACCCTTCAATGAGCAGTTCTTC
TRBV2	TRBJ2-3	-	TRBD1	CASSEGLGTDHTDTQYF	TGTGCCAGCAGTGAAGGGCTTGGGACAGATCACACAGATACGCAGTATTTT
TRBV4-3	TRBJ2-2	-	-	CASSQDRQLTGELFF	TGCGCCAGCAGCCAAGATCGGCAACTCACCGGGGAGCTGTTTTTT
TRBV7-2	TRBJ2-1	once	-	CASSSFREKQFF	TGTGCCAGCAGCTCATTCCGGGAGAAGCAGTTCTTC
TRBV28	TRBJ1-3	-	-	CASSGAISGNTIYF	TGTGCCAGCAGCGGGGCCATCTCTGGAAACACCATATATTTT
TRBV9	TRBJ2-2	-	-	CASSVAGNTGELFF	TGTGCCAGCAGCGTAGCGGGTAACACCGGGGAGCTGTTTTTT